The T cell receptor (beta chain) under discussion was sequenced for a study of low-dose radiotherapy and immunotherapy resistance in tumors. The CDR3 loop spans 15 amino acids. Germline V gene sequence: CDR1 MGHDK, CDR2 SYGVNS. The sample's time point: after trial treatment. Described treatment: LDRT plus nivolumab, ipilimumab, low-dose cyclophosphamide and aspirin (RACIN trial). As a condition of eligibility, patients had advanced solid tumors lacking tumor-infiltrating lymphocytes. Comment on this clonotype: This likely stems from a read error, as it lies one base from a far larger clone.

With TRAV- and TRBV-specific primers, first-strand cDNA was made, covering the alpha and beta chains. TCR amplification used roughly 20 PCR cycles, a constant-region primer and a V-primer adapter. TCRdb reanalysed the reads using MiXCR and keeps one entry per CDR3 protein. The profile shows 100,000 or so distinct CDR3 sequences, under 25% of them singletons. The chain uses TRBV25-1 and TRBJ2-1, with D hard to call. The J call may be incorrect, as the DNA end agrees better with TRBJ2-7. The clonotype comes from a male donor with prostate cancer. Here the sequenced sample was PBMCs, taken after low-dose radiotherapy plus immunotherapy. CDR3 loop: CARSDLTSGIYEQYF. For the CDR3, the DNA is TGTGCCAGGAGTGACCTCACCAGTGGGATCTACGAGCAGTACTTC.